The source of this T cell receptor (beta chain) is a study of CD8+CD57+ T cells in acquired aplastic anemia. General observations from the study: Relative to total CD4+ and CD8+ pools, CD8+CD57+ cells had lower diversity in patients. The study identified 25 to 30 CD8+ CDR3 sequences shared by patients and controls.

Before being chosen for sequencing, patients had shown CD8+CD57+ cell expansion by flow cytometry. Severe acquired aplastic anemia was present in all patients. Receipt of therapy had not occurred in any patient by the time of blood sampling. V was trimmed by 6 bases and J by 4 bases, leaving 8 bases between them. CDR3 size: 12 residues. With respect to this clonotype: Its target is not known.

The study profiled TCR beta VDJ and CDR3 using genomic DNA as template. TCRdb re-analysed the reads in MiXCR, keeping a single row per CDR3 protein. The sample has about 20,000 distinct CDR3 sequences; around 40% are singletons. The genes are TRBV12-3 or TRBV12-4 and TRBJ2-3; weak D call: TRBD1 (6 bases). The specimen sequenced was CD8+CD57+ T cells sorted from PBMCs. As for subset: bead-enriched CD8+CD57+ effector memory T cells from SAA patients. The origin of this receptor is a human donor with aplastic anemia. The CDR3 sequence is CASRQGADTQYF. DNA for the CDR3: TGTGCCAGCAGACAGGGTGCAGATACGCAGTATTTT.